These T cell receptor beta chains were read from a single sample in a study of glioma-infiltrating T cells after dendritic cell vaccination. Clones were sequenced by immunoSEQ multiplex PCR, and TCRdb holds only the in-frame ones, with some missing. The sample shows some 58,000 clones, over 75% of them seen only once. Sequenced material: blood, taken after dendritic cell vaccination. The receptors come from a human donor with glioblastoma. Both conserved end residues are part of each CDR3. D genes are given only for firm matches. Where a row states a size, it is once, few, many or the class of an expanded clone; other rows omit it.

v_gene: TRBV5-1; d_gene: TRBD1; j_gene: TRBJ1-2; abundance: -; CDR3nt: TGCGCCAGCAGCTTGGCAGGGGGCGCGACAGGCTACACCTTC; CDR3aa: CASSLAGGATGYTF
v_gene: TRBV9; d_gene: -; j_gene: TRBJ1-6; abundance: few; CDR3nt: TGTGCCAGCAGCTCTATCAATTCCCCCCTCCACTTT; CDR3aa: CASSSINSPLHF
v_gene: TRBV5-1; d_gene: -; j_gene: TRBJ1-6; abundance: -; CDR3nt: TGCGCCAGCAGCTTTCAGGGCCCGCCTAATTCACCCCTCCACTTT; CDR3aa: CASSFQGPPNSPLHF
v_gene: TRBV7-9; d_gene: TRBD1; j_gene: TRBJ2-1; abundance: -; CDR3nt: TGTGCCAGCAGCCAAGGGGAAGACAGGGTTGAGGAGCAGTTCTTC; CDR3aa: CASSQGEDRVEEQFF
v_gene: TRBV28; d_gene: -; j_gene: TRBJ1-1; abundance: -; CDR3nt: TGTGCCAGCAGCTCTAACAGGGAAGTTACTGAAGCTTTCTTT; CDR3aa: CASSSNREVTEAFF
v_gene: TRBV7-6; d_gene: -; j_gene: TRBJ1-4; abundance: once; CDR3nt: TGTGCCAGCAGCTCAGTACCCTCAACTAATGAAAAACTGTTTTTT; CDR3aa: CASSSVPSTNEKLFF
v_gene: TRBV11-3; d_gene: -; j_gene: TRBJ2-7; abundance: -; CDR3nt: TGTGCCAGCAGCCCTGGGGGGGGCAGGAACGAGCAGTACTTC; CDR3aa: CASSPGGGRNEQYF
v_gene: TRBV19; d_gene: -; j_gene: TRBJ1-3; abundance: -; CDR3nt: TGTGCCAGTAGCCCCCTGGCCCGCTCTGGAAACACCATATATTTT; CDR3aa: CASSPLARSGNTIYF
v_gene: TRBV9; d_gene: -; j_gene: TRBJ1-1; abundance: -; CDR3nt: TGTGCCAGCAGCGCCAACAGGGTGGGGGGGACTGAAGCTTTCTTT; CDR3aa: CASSANRVGGTEAFF
v_gene: TRBV27; d_gene: TRBD2; j_gene: TRBJ2-3; abundance: -; CDR3nt: TGTGCCAGCAGAACAGCGGGGGGGTTCATAGATACGCAGTATTTT; CDR3aa: CASRTAGGFIDTQYF
v_gene: TRBV6-1; d_gene: -; j_gene: TRBJ1-1; abundance: -; CDR3nt: TGTGCCAGCAGTGAAGCGAGGACTGAAGCTTTCTTT; CDR3aa: CASSEARTEAFF
v_gene: TRBV30; d_gene: -; j_gene: TRBJ1-5; abundance: few; CDR3nt: TGTGCCTGGAGCGTCACAGCTGGACAGCCCCAGCATTTT; CDR3aa: CAWSVTAGQPQHF
v_gene: TRBV6-5; d_gene: TRBD1; j_gene: TRBJ2-7; abundance: -; CDR3nt: TGTGCCAGCAGTTTCAGGGGGCCGAGCTCCTACGAGCAGTACTTC; CDR3aa: CASSFRGPSSYEQYF
v_gene: TRBV6-4; d_gene: -; j_gene: TRBJ2-6; abundance: few; CDR3nt: TGTGCCAGCAGTGACAGGGGGGGCTCTGGGGCCAACGTCCTGACTTTC; CDR3aa: CASSDRGGSGANVLTF
v_gene: TRBV9; d_gene: TRBD1; j_gene: TRBJ1-1; abundance: once; CDR3nt: TGTGCCAGCAGCGTAGAGACAGGGGGTGACACTGAAGCTTTCTTT; CDR3aa: CASSVETGGDTEAFF
v_gene: TRBV19; d_gene: -; j_gene: TRBJ2-7; abundance: -; CDR3nt: TGTGCCAGTAGTAATGTCCAGGGAGGCGAGCAGTACTTC; CDR3aa: CASSNVQGGEQYF
v_gene: TRBV2; d_gene: -; j_gene: TRBJ2-2; abundance: -; CDR3nt: TGTGCCAGCAGTGAGGGCAGGAACACCGGGGAGCTGTTTTTT; CDR3aa: CASSEGRNTGELFF
v_gene: TRBV4-2; d_gene: TRBD1; j_gene: TRBJ1-2; abundance: once; CDR3nt: TGTGCCAGCAGCCAAGGGGACAGGGCTGGCTACACCTTC; CDR3aa: CASSQGDRAGYTF
v_gene: TRBV4-3; d_gene: -; j_gene: TRBJ1-6; abundance: -; CDR3nt: TGCGCCAGCAGCCAAGATTTTCGGGATAATTCACCCCTCCACTTT; CDR3aa: CASSQDFRDNSPLHF
v_gene: TRBV9; d_gene: TRBD1; j_gene: TRBJ2-1; abundance: -; CDR3nt: TGTGCCAGCAGCGTCTCTGGACAGGGTAACAATGAGCAGTTCTTC; CDR3aa: CASSVSGQGNNEQFF
v_gene: TRBV30; d_gene: TRBD1; j_gene: TRBJ1-2; abundance: -; CDR3nt: TGTGCCTGGAGTCCAGGGACAGGAGATGGCTACACCTTC; CDR3aa: CAWSPGTGDGYTF
v_gene: TRBV7-2; d_gene: TRBD1; j_gene: TRBJ1-3; abundance: -; CDR3nt: TGTGCCAGCAGCTTGACAGGGCCGAACTCTGGAAACACCATATATTTT; CDR3aa: CASSLTGPNSGNTIYF
v_gene: TRBV30; d_gene: TRBD1; j_gene: TRBJ2-5; abundance: -; CDR3nt: TGTGCCTGGAGTGAGGGGGCAGGGAAGACCCAGTACTTC; CDR3aa: CAWSEGAGKTQYF
v_gene: TRBV5-1; d_gene: -; j_gene: TRBJ2-1; abundance: -; CDR3nt: TGCGCCAGCAGCTCCGGCGGGGCCTACAATGAGCAGTTCTTC; CDR3aa: CASSSGGAYNEQFF
v_gene: TRBV12-5; d_gene: -; j_gene: TRBJ1-6; abundance: -; CDR3nt: TGTGCTAGTGGTCCGTGGACAGCGTTAAATTCACCCCTCCACTTT; CDR3aa: CASGPWTALNSPLHF
v_gene: TRBV6-1; d_gene: TRBD1; j_gene: TRBJ2-3; abundance: -; CDR3nt: TGTGCCAGCAGACAGGGGATTAGCACAGATACGCAGTATTTT; CDR3aa: CASRQGISTDTQYF
v_gene: TRBV7-9; d_gene: -; j_gene: TRBJ2-3; abundance: -; CDR3nt: TGTGCCAGCAGCTTAGGTCTCGGGGAGGCAGATACGCAGTATTTT; CDR3aa: CASSLGLGEADTQYF
v_gene: TRBV7-9; d_gene: -; j_gene: TRBJ2-1; abundance: -; CDR3nt: TGTGCCAGCAGCTTTGCCAGTTACAATGAGCAGTTCTTC; CDR3aa: CASSFASYNEQFF
v_gene: TRBV7-6; d_gene: TRBD1; j_gene: TRBJ1-1; abundance: -; CDR3nt: TGTGCCAGCAGCTTAGGAAACAGGGGAGCTGAAGCTTTCTTT; CDR3aa: CASSLGNRGAEAFF
v_gene: TRBV5-1; d_gene: -; j_gene: TRBJ1-1; abundance: once; CDR3nt: TGCGCCAGCAGCTTGTCTTCGGGTGGGGGGTACACTGAAGCTTTCTTT; CDR3aa: CASSLSSGGGYTEAFF
v_gene: TRBV6-5; d_gene: -; j_gene: TRBJ1-3; abundance: -; CDR3nt: TGTGCCAGCAGTTACACAGGGAGTGGAAACACCATATATTTT; CDR3aa: CASSYTGSGNTIYF
v_gene: TRBV10-2; d_gene: -; j_gene: TRBJ2-1; abundance: -; CDR3nt: TGCGCCAGCTCCCCAGTCAATGAGCAGTTCTTC; CDR3aa: CASSPVNEQFF
v_gene: TRBV19; d_gene: TRBD1; j_gene: TRBJ1-2; abundance: -; CDR3nt: TGTGCCAGTACCGCAGGGACAGTTCTTCGTGGCTACACCTTC; CDR3aa: CASTAGTVLRGYTF
v_gene: TRBV4-3; d_gene: TRBD2; j_gene: TRBJ2-2; abundance: -; CDR3nt: TGCGCCAGCAGCCAGTATGCGGGGGGGGACACCGGGGAGCTGTTTTTT; CDR3aa: CASSQYAGGDTGELFF
v_gene: TRBV4-2; d_gene: -; j_gene: TRBJ2-5; abundance: once; CDR3nt: TGTGCCAGCAGCCAAGATGGGGGTGTTAGGTTCAGGGGTAGACAAGAGACCCAGTACTTC; CDR3aa: CASSQDGGVRFRGRQETQYF
v_gene: TRBV15; d_gene: TRBD2; j_gene: TRBJ2-1; abundance: -; CDR3nt: TGTGCCACCAGCAGTGTCGGGAGGAATAATGAGCAGTTCTTC; CDR3aa: CATSSVGRNNEQFF
v_gene: TRBV4-3; d_gene: TRBD1; j_gene: TRBJ1-3; abundance: -; CDR3nt: TGCGCCAGCGGGCTGGACAGGCACCCTGGAAACACCATATATTTT; CDR3aa: CASGLDRHPGNTIYF
v_gene: TRBV6-5; d_gene: TRBD2; j_gene: TRBJ2-6; abundance: -; CDR3nt: TGTGCCAGCAGCCGGACTAGCTCTGGGGCCAACGTCCTGACTTTC; CDR3aa: CASSRTSSGANVLTF